This TCR beta chain was sequenced during a study of cytomegalovirus exposure and HLA in healthy donors (dated by TCRdb to about 2017). Notes on the research overall: An earlier analysis of several hundred of the donors reported 250 to 300 Gb of sequence data and about 100 million unique TCR beta sequences from about 200 million T cells. Every discovery cohort repertoire had been produced on one sequencing platform. The study aimed to test whether cataloging public T cell receptors could reveal signatures of past pathogen exposure. Donor age, sex, ethnicity and CMV serostatus were compiled alongside the repertoire data. To study patterns of TCR occurrence, a later analysis re-analyzed previously published TCR beta repertoires from several hundred donors and added high-resolution HLA genotyping. Among the approximately 430 genotyped donors, about 83% belonged to the genetic ancestry cluster associated with self-reported Caucasian donors. Along with the roughly 670-subject first cohort, a separate validation cohort of 120 different subjects was used. High-throughput TCR immunosequencing, statistical association of individual TCRs with disease status, and machine learning were combined to predict cytomegalovirus infection status. Roughly 300 gigabases of sequencing data and about 92 million unique TCR sequences made up an early release that covered around 640 HLA-typed donors. To decide whether each TCR beta V gene segment behaved as functional or pseudogenic, an earlier analysis of 587 of the donors relied on high-throughput TCR beta sequencing. A later genetic analysis used genome-wide SNP genotypes for about 55% of the 666 donors, treating that subset as a discovery cohort. The number of donors typed differed by locus, with about 629-640 for A, B, C, DRB1 and DQB1, roughly 520 for DQA1, approximately 580 for DPA1, and some 450 for DPB1. The T cell repertoires of under 750 subjects were profiled by immunosequencing and related to cytomegalovirus serostatus. Across around 400 genotyped donors of the cohort, an average of roughly 200,000 unique TCR beta nucleotide sequences per donor were sequenced, and roughly 20% of those sequences were non-productive. Several DR-DQ haplotypes were treated as single units for association and clustering because of strong linkage in the cohort. Rather than using new phenotypic data, the later analysis identified candidate immune exposures from TCR beta sequences and from how often those sequences occurred across donors. HLA typing covered class I and class II loci at four-digit resolution.

On the study overall, not on this receptor specifically: In a later analysis, HLA-associated TCR beta chains were found to be more clonally expanded and to have lower generation probabilities than equally common non-associated chains. It was suggested by the authors that the approach could potentially be generalized to other disease states and immunological phenotypes. A further reported finding was that TCR beta sequences accurately predicted the HLA-A and HLA-B alleles for most subjects in the first cohort. Because the 87-base-pair reads could not distinguish some IMGT-functional V segments, including TRBV6-2 and TRBV6-3, those segments were excluded. Roughly uniform sequencing depth across donors was assumed in presence/absence analyses, although this assumption may not hold. Because counts were too low, about 17 rarely observed V segments, including chromosome 9 orphons, were excluded from the earlier analysis of a few hundred of the donors. Most TCR sequences were observed very rarely across donors, whereas some public TCRs were present in many individuals. Correlated functional status among segregating V segments might be attributable to linkage disequilibrium, but an unknown experimental factor could not be ruled out. According to a later analysis, parvovirus B19, influenza, CMV and Epstein-Barr virus appeared linked to several top co-occurrence clusters. In a later genetic analysis, fewer N-insertions in productive TCRs were reported among donors in an Asian-associated ancestry cluster than the roughly 700-donor mean. The sequencing pipeline was judged likely to have produced a cluster of highly shared sequence variants as a technical artifact. Assigning TCR associations to individual alleles was difficult when HLA alleles, especially DR and DQ, strongly co-occurred. An earlier analysis of around 500 of the donors showed that most TCR beta V segments appeared in productive rearrangements either about 87% or about 30% of the time, which broadly matched IMGT annotations. An association between a missense DCLRE1C variant and V-gene and J-gene trimming of TCR beta chains was found in a later genetic analysis and replicated in an independent cohort. Most CMV-associated TCR beta chains appeared to be HLA-restricted in a later analysis, and the HLA associations seemed to be driven largely by CMV exposure. The classifier was reported to diagnose cytomegalovirus status with high specificity and sensitivity in both the original and validation cohorts. According to a later analysis, TCR association rates differed among HLA loci, with DRB1 alleles showing the most associated TCRs and HLA-C alleles showing the fewest. The cohort was sequenced for TCR beta chains only, and without alpha or paired-chain data the features that could be detected were limited. Immune exposure information for the cohort was limited to CMV serostatus. A later analysis associated about 16,000 TCR beta sequences with specific HLA alleles at a false discovery rate of 0.05. In vitro tests confirmed that three of the cytomegalovirus-associated TCR beta chains recognize cytomegalovirus antigens. Because some donors lacked HLA typing at each locus, the association tests relied only on the typed subset. A total of 150 or so TCR beta chains were listed by the study as associated with cytomegalovirus.

In the germline V gene (reference sequence), CDR1 corresponds to LNHDA and CDR2 to SQIVND. Including cysteine and phenylalanine, the CDR3 has 16 amino acids. Left in the record is the CDR3 DNA by itself, 48 bases read in frame from the first base. Trimming leaves V shorter by 7 bases and J shorter by 3 bases, with the junction holding 13 bases beyond the gene matches. Receptor amplification or capture employed the immunoSEQ multiplex PCR assay. The multiplex PCR relied on a mix of 60 forward primers for TCR Vbeta segments and 13 reverse primers for TCR Jbeta segments. A multiplex PCR assay on genomic DNA amplified the CDR3 region of rearranged TCR beta genes. The amplified TCR beta libraries were sequenced on the Illumina HiSeq System as 87-base-pair reads. The original pipeline was this. A later analysis counted 65 million to 90 million unique TCR beta chains across the roughly 700 repertoires, and 10 million to 11 million of these chains were shared by at least two donors. Raw reads were error-corrected and collapsed into unique sequences by a nearest-neighbor algorithm in which closely related sequences were merged to remove PCR and sequencing errors. To assign V, D and J gene segments, CDR3 sequences were aligned to IMGT reference sequences. For a sequence to be retained, a match of at least six nucleotides to both a V gene segment and a J gene segment was required. Rearrangements were called productive when the CDR3 lacked stop codons and stayed in frame with V and J; all others were non-productive. CDR3 was defined by IMGT convention, running from the second conserved V-encoded cysteine to the conserved J-encoded phenylalanine. The earlier analysis of 587 of the donors excluded sequences that lacked an unambiguous match to a single V gene segment. An earlier analysis of approximately 590 of the donors classified V segments as functional when productive rearrangements were above 56.7% and as segregating when the standard deviation between donors was above 5%. A statistical classification framework was developed to diagnose cytomegalovirus status using the catalog of TCR beta chain sequences. In a later analysis, V and J genes were assigned by comparing TCR nucleotide sequences against IMGT/GENE-DB human TR gene sequences. The TCRdist pipeline was used in a later analysis to assign CDR3 sequences and most-parsimonious VDJ recombination scenarios. In a later analysis, every TCR beta chain was defined by the combination of its CDR3 amino acid sequence and its V-gene family, and reads without a unique V-gene family were dropped. To address suspected cross-contamination and a sequencing artifact, a later analysis removed several hundred highly shared, low-generation-probability nucleotide sequences. In a later analysis, a clonal expansion index was calculated for each public chain from normalized within-repertoire ranks of inferred template counts. In a later analysis, generation probabilities were computed using a VDJ recombination model fitted to out-of-frame rearrangements, and the results were checked against IGoR. A later analysis scored TCR-TCR, TCR-HLA and TCR-CMV co-occurrence with hypergeometric tests, applying a repertoire-size bias correction to TCR pairs. False discovery rates were estimated in a later analysis by permuting HLA or CMV assignments 20 times. In a later analysis, co-occurring TCRs were grouped using DBSCAN, and TCRdist sequence similarity was added for clustering within HLA-allele-positive subsets. For co-occurrence clustering, repertoires with fewer than 30,000 or more than 120,000 public chains were excluded, along with a handful of repertoires with anomalous nucleotide sharing. As stored in TCRdb, this immuneACCESS dataset retains in-frame rearrangements with V and J assigned. A fraction of the clones does not appear; measured against another copy, unresolved V genes explain less than half of the discrepancy, and the remainder lacks a known reason. D and trimming come from the DNA, and the V and J calls and clone size come from that table. This sample gives 100,000 to 120,000 clones in total; less than 80% of them show up just once. Around 4.3% of the sample is taken by the ten largest.

This clone was found once. Its target antigen remains unknown. Base qualities are not recorded, but no much larger clone differs from it by a single base. The cohort was made up of about 670 healthy bone marrow donors. All cohort members were sampled while nominally healthy, although unrecorded immune exposures were likely present. The donor was CMV seropositive and belonged to the group of over 250 seropositive cohort members. Every donor gave a peripheral blood sample, and the peripheral blood mononuclear cells from that sample were used for TCR beta sequencing. Genomic DNA was extracted from the blood cell samples with the Qiagen DNeasy Blood Extraction Kit.

The V and J segments used are TRBV19 and TRBJ2-7, with TRBD2 identical over 9 junction bases. Sequenced input: PBMCs. The TCR originated in a woman between 40 and 50 years old in good health and CMV-seropositive. The bases read TGTGCCAGTAAATCGTGGGGAGCGGGAGGCAACTACGAGCAGTACTTC. This encodes CASKSWGAGGNYEQYF.